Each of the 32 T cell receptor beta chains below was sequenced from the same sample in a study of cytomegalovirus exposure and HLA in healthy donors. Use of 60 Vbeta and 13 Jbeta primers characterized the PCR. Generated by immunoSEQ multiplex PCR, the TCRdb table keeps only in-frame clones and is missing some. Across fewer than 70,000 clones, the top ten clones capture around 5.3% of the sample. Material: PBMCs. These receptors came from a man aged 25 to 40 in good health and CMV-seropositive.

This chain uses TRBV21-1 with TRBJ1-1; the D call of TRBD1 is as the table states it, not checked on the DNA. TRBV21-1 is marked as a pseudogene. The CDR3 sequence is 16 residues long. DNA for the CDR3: TGTGCCAGAGTTACCGTAGGACAGGGGGAGAACACTGAAGCTTTCTTT. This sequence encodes CARVTVGQGENTEAFF.

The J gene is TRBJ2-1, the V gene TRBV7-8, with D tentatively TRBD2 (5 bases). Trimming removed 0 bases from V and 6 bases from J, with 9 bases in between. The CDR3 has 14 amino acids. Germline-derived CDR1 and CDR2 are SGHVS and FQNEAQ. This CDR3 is CASSLAARGNEQFF. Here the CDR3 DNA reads TGTGCCAGCAGCTTAGCGGCCCGGGGCAATGAGCAGTTCTTC.

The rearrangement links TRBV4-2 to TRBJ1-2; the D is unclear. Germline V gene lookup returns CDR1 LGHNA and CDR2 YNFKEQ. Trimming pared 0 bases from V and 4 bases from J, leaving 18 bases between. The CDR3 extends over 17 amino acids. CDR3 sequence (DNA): TGTGCCAGCAGCCAAGAGGGCAGAGCAAATCATATCTATGGCTACACCTTC. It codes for CASSQEGRANHIYGYTF.

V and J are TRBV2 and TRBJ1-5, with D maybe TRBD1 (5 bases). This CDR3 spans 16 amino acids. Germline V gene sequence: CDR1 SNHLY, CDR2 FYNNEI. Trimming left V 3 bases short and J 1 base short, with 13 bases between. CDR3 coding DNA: TGTGCCAGCAGTGAGGGGGGAGTTGAGAGCAATCAGCCCCAGCATTTT. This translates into CASSEGGVESNQPQHF. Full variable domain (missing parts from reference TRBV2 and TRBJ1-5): EPEVTQTPSHQVTQMGQEVILRCVPISNHLYFYWYRQILGQKVEFLVSFYNNEISEKSEIFDDQFSVERPDGSNFTLKIRSTKLEDSAMYFCASSEGGVESNQPQHFGDGTRLSIL.

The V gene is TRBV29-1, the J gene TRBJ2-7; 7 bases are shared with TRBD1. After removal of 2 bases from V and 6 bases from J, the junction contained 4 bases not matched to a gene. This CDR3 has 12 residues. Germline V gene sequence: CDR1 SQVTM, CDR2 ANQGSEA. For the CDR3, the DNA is TGCAGCGTTGAAACAGGGGCGAGCGAGCAGTACTTC. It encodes CSVETGASEQYF.

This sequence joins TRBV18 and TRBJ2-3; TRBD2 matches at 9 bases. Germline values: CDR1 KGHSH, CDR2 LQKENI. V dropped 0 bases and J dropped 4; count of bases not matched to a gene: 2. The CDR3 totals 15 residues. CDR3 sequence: CASSPPAGGPDTQYF. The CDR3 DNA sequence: TGTGCCAGCTCACCACCGGCGGGGGGGCCAGATACGCAGTATTTT. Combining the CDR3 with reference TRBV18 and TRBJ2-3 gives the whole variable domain NAGVMQNPRHLVRRRGQEARLRCSPMKGHSHVYWYRQLPEEGLKFMVYLQKENIIDESGMPKERFSAEFPKEGPSILRIQQVVRGDSAAYFCASSPPAGGPDTQYFGPGTRLTVL.

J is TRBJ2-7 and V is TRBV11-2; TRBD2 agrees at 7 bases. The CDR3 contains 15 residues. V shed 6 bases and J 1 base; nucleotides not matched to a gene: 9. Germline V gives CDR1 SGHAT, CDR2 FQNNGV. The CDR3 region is CASRSPGRSSYEQYF. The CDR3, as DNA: TGTGCCAGCAGATCACCCGGGAGGAGTTCCTACGAGCAGTACTTC. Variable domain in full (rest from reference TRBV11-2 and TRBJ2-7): EAGVAQSPRYKIIEKRQSVAFWCNPISGHATLYWYQQILGQGPKLLIQFQNNGVVDDSQLPKDRFSAERLKGVDSTLKIQPAKLEDSAVYLCASRSPGRSSYEQYFGPGTRLTVT.

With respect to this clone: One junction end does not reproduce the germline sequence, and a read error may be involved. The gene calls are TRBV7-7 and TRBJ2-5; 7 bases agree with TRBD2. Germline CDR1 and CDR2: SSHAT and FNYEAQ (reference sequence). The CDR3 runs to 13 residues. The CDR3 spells CASSGGGTETQYF. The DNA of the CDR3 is TGTGCTAGCAGCGGCGGGGGTACCGAGACCCAGTACTTC.

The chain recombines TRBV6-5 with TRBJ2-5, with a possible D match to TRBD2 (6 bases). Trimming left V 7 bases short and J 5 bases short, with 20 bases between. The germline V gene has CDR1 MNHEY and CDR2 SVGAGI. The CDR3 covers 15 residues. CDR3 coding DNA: TGTGCCAGCAAATTGTCTGACGGGAGTTATGAGACCCAGTACTTC. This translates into CASKLSDGSYETQYF.

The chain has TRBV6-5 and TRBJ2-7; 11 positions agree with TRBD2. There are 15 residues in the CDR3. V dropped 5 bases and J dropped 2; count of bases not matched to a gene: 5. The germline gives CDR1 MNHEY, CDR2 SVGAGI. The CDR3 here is CASSRGTSGAYEQYF. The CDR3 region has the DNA TGTGCCAGCAGTAGGGGGACTAGCGGCGCCTACGAGCAGTACTTC.

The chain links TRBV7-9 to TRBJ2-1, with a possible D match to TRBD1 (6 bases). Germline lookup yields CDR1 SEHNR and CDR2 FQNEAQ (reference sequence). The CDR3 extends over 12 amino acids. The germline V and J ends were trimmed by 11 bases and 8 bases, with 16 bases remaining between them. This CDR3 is CASQEQGYEQFF. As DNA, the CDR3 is TGTGCCTCCCAAGAACAGGGCTATGAGCAGTTCTTC.

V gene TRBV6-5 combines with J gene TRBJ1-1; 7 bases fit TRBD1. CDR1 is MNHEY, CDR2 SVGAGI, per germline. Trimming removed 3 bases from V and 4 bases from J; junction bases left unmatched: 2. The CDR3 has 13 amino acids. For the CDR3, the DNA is TGTGCCAGCAGTTATCAGGGGGGCACTGAAGCTTTCTTT. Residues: CASSYQGGTEAFF.

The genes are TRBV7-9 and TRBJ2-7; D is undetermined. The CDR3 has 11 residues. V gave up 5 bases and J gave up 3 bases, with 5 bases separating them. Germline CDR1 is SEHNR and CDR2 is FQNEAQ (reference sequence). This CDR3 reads CASSPSYEQYF. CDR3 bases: TGTGCCAGCAGCCCCAGCTACGAGCAGTACTTC.

The CDR3 DNA reads TGTGCCAGCAGTGGACAGGGACGCCAGCCCCAGCATTTT. This codes for CASSGQGRQPQHF. This chain uses TRBV6-1 with TRBJ1-5; 7 bases are a match to TRBD1. The V gene's germline CDR1 is MNHNS and CDR2 SASEGT. This CDR3 is built from 13 residues. The ends lost 4 bases at V and 7 bases at J; junction bases unmatched: 4.

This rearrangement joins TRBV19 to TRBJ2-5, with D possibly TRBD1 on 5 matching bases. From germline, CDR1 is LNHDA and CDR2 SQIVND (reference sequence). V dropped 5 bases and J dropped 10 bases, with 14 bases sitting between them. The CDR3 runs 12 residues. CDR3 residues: CASSPPAGNQYF. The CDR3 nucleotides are TGTGCCAGTAGTCCCCCGGCAGGGAACCAGTACTTC.

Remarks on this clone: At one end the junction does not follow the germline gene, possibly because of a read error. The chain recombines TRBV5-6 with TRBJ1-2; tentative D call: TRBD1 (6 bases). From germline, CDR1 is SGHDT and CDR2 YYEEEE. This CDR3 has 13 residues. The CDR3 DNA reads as TGTGTCAGCAGCTTGGTCCAGGGGTATGGCTACACCTTC. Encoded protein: CVSSLVQGYGYTF.

The CDR3 coding sequence is TGTGCCTGGAGTGTCTCCGGGGGGGGGCTGGAGGGCTACACCTTC. Translated, it gives CAWSVSGGGLEGYTF. This chain joins TRBV30 and TRBJ1-2, with D possibly TRBD1 on 6 matching bases. Trimming shortened V by 0 bases and J by 8 bases, and 19 bases separated the two germline ends. The CDR3 contains 15 residues. Germline V gives CDR1 GTSNPN, CDR2 SVGIG (reference sequence).

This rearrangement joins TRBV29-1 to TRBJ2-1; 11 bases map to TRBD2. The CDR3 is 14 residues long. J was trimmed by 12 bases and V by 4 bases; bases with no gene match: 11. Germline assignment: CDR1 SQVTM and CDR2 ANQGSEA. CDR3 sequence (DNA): TGCAGCGTTGTACTAGCGGGAGTTCAGGTTGCGCAGTTCTTC. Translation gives CSVVLAGVQVAQFF.

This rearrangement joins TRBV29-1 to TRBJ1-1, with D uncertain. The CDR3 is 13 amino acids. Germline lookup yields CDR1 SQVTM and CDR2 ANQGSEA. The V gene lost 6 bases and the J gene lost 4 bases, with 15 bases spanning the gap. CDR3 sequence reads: CSVREGKLTEAFF. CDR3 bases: TGCAGCGTGCGCGAGGGCAAGCTCACTGAAGCTTTCTTT.

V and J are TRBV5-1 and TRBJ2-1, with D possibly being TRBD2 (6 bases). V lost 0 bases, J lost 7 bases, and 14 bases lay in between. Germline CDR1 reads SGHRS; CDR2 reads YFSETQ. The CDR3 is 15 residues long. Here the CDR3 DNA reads TGCGCCAGCAGCTTGGGCTTGCGGGAAGGGAATGAGCAGTTCTTC. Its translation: CASSLGLREGNEQFF. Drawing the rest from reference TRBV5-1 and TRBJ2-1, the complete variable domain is KAGVTQTPRYLIKTRGQQVTLSCSPISGHRSVSWYQQTPGQGLQFLFEYFSETQRNKGNFPGRFSGRQFSNSRSEMNVSTLELGDSALYLCASSLGLREGNEQFFGPGTRLTVL.

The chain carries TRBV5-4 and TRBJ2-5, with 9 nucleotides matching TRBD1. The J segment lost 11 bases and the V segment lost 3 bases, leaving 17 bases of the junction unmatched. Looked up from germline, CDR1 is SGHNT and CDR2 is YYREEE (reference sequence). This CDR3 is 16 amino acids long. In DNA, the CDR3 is TGTGCCAGCAGCTCAGCCTTACGGACAGGGGACTATGAGCAGTACTTC. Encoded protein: CASSSALRTGDYEQYF.

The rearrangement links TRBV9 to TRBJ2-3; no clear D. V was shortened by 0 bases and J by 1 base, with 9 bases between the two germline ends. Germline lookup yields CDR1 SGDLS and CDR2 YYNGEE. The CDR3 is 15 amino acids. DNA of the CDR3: TGTGCCAGCAGCGTAGCCCAGACTCGCACAGATACGCAGTATTTT. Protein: CASSVAQTRTDTQYF.

The CDR3 DNA reads as TGTGCCATCAGTGGACAACAGGGGAAGGGAGAGACCCAGTACTTC. Protein: CAISGQQGKGETQYF. The chain recombines TRBV10-3 with TRBJ2-5, with 7 bases fitting TRBD1. With 4 bases clipped from V and 4 bases from J, the junction kept 9 bases outside the gene matches. CDR1 is ENHRY, CDR2 SYGVKD, per germline. The CDR3 runs 15 residues.

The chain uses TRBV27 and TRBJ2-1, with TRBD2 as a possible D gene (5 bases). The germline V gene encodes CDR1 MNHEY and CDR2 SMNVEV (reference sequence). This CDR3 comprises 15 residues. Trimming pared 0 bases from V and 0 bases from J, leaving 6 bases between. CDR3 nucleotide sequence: TGTGCCAGCAGTTTATCAGGGAGCTCCTACAATGAGCAGTTCTTC. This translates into CASSLSGSSYNEQFF.

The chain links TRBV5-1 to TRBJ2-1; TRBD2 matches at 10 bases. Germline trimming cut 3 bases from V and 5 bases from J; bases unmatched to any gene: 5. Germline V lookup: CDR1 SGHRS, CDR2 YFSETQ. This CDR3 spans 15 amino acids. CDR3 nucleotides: TGCGCCAGCAGCTCACTAGCGGGGCCCGACAATGAGCAGTTCTTC. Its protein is CASSSLAGPDNEQFF.

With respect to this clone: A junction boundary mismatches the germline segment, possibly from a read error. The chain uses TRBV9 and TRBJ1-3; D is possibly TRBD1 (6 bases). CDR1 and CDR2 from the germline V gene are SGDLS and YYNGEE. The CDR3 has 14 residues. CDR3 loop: CASSPRGSGNNIYF. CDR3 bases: TGTGCCAGCAGCCCCAGGGGATCTGGAAACAACATATATTTT.

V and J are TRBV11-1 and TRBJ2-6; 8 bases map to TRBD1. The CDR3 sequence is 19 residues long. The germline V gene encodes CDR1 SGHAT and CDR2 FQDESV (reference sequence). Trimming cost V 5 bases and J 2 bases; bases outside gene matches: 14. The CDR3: CASSTKRGTGQPGANVLTF. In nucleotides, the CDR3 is TGTGCCAGCAGCACCAAAAGAGGGACAGGACAACCTGGGGCCAACGTCCTGACTTTC.

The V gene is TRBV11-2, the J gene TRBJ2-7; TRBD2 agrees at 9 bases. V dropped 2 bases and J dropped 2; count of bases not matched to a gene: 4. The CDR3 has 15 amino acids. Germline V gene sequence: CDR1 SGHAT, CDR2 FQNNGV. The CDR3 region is CASSLSASGTYEQYF. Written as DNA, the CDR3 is TGTGCCAGCAGCTTAAGCGCTAGCGGGACCTACGAGCAGTACTTC. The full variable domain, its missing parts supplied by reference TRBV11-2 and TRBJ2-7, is EAGVAQSPRYKIIEKRQSVAFWCNPISGHATLYWYQQILGQGPKLLIQFQNNGVVDDSQLPKDRFSAERLKGVDSTLKIQPAKLEDSAVYLCASSLSASGTYEQYFGPGTRLTVT.

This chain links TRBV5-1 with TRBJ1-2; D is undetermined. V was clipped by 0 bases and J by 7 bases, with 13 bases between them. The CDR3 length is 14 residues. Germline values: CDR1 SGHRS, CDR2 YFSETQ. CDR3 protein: CASSLELPVSGYTF. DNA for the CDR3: TGCGCCAGCAGCTTGGAATTGCCCGTTAGTGGCTACACCTTC.

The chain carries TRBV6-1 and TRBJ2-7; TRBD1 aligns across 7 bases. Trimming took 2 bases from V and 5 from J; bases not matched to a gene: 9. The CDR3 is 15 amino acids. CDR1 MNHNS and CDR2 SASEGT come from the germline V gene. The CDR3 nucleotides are TGTGCCAGCAGTGAAACCGACAGGGCCCACGACGAGCAGTACTTC. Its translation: CASSETDRAHDEQYF.

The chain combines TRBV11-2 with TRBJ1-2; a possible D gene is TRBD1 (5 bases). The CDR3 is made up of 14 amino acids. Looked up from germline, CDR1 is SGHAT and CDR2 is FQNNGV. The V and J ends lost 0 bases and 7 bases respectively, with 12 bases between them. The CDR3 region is CASSLDAGRSGYTF. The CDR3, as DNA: TGTGCCAGCAGCTTAGATGCGGGGCGGAGTGGCTACACCTTC.

CDR3 in amino acids: CASTLWGELYEQYF. The CDR3 bases are TGTGCCAGCACCCTGTGGGGGGAGCTGTACGAGCAGTACTTC. V and J are TRBV5-4 and TRBJ2-7; tentatively, D is TRBD2 (6 bases). The germline CDR1 and CDR2 sequences are SGHNT and YYREEE (reference sequence). The CDR3 has 14 residues. The germline V and J ends were trimmed by 6 bases and 4 bases, with 17 bases remaining between them.